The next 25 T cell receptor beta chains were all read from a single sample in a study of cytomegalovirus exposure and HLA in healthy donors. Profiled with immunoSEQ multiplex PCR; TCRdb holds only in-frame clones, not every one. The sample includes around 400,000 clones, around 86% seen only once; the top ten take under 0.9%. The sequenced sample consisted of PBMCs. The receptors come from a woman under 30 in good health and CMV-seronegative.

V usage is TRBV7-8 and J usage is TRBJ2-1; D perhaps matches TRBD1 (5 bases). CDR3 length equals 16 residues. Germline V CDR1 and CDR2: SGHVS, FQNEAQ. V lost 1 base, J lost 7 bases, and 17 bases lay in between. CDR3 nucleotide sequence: TGTGCCAGCAGCTTAGTTCTGGGGCCGTCAACGAATGAGCAGTTCTTC. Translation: CASSLVLGPSTNEQFF.

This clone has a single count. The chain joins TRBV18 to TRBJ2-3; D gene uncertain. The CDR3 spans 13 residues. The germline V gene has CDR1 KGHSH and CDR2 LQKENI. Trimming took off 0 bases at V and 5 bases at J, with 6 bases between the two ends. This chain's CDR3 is CASSPPSRDTQYF. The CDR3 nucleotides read TGTGCCAGCTCACCACCCTCGAGAGATACGCAGTATTTT.

The CDR3 here is CASSIRTGRDNEQFF. DNA of the CDR3: TGTGCCAGCAGTATTCGGACAGGGAGAGACAATGAGCAGTTCTTC. This chain connects TRBV28 to TRBJ2-1; 8 nucleotides agree with TRBD1. The V segment lost 5 bases and the J segment 5 bases; nucleotides outside the gene matches: 8. The CDR3 length is 15 residues. CDR1 and CDR2 (germline): MDHEN, SYDVKM. The complete variable domain, with remaining parts taken from reference TRBV28 and TRBJ2-1, reads DVKVTQSSRYLVKRTGEKVFLECVQDMDHENMFWYRQDPGLGLRLIYFSYDVKMKEKGDIPEGYSVSREKKERFSLILESASTNQTSMYLCASSIRTGRDNEQFFGPGTRLTVL.

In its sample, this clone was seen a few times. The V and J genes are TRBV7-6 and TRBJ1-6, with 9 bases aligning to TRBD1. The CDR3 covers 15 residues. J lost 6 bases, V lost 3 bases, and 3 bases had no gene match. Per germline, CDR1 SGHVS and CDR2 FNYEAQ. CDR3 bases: TGTGCCAGCAGCTTCGGACAGGGGCTTAATTCACCCCTCCACTTT. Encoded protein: CASSFGQGLNSPLHF.

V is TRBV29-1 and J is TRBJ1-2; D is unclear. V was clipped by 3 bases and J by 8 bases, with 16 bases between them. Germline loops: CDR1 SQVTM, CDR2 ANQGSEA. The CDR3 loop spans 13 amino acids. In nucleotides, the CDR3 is TGCAGCGTTGATAGGGAGACCAGTTCCGGCTACACCTTC. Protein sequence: CSVDRETSSGYTF.

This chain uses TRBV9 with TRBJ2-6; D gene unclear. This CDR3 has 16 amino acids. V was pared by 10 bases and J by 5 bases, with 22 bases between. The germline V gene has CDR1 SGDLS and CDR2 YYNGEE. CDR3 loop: CAALVEPFPRANVLTF. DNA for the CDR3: TGTGCCGCTCTGGTTGAGCCCTTCCCGCGGGCCAACGTCCTGACTTTC.

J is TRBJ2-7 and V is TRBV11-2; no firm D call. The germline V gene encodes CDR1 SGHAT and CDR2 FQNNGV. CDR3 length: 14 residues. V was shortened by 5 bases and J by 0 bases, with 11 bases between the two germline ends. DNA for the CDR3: TGTGCCAGCAGCCTTCTTTTGAGCTCCTACGAGCAGTACTTC. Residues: CASSLLLSSYEQYF.

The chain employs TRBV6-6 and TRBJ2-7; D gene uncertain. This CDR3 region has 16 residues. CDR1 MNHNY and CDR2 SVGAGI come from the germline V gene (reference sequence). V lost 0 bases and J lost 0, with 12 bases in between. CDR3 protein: CASSYSKAKSSYEQYF. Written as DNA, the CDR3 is TGTGCCAGCAGTTACTCGAAAGCTAAGAGCTCCTACGAGCAGTACTTC.

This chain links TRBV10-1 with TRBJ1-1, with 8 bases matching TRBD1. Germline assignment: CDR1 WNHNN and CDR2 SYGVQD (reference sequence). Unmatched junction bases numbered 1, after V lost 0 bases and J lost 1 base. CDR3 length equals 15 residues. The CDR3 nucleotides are TGCGCCAGCAGTGAGTCGGGACAGGCGAACACTGAAGCTTTCTTT. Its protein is CASSESGQANTEAFF.

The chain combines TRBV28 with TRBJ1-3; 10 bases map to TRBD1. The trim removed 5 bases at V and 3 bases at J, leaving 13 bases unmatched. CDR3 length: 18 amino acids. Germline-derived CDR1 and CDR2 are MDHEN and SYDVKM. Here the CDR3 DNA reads TGTGCCAGCAGTGAACCCTGGATGGACAGGGGGTTTGGAAACACCATATATTTT. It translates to CASSEPWMDRGFGNTIYF.

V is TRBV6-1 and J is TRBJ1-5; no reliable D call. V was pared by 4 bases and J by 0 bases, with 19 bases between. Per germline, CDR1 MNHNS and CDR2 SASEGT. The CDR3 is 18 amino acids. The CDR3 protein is CASSGSAEGTYSNQPQHF. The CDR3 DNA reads TGTGCCAGCAGTGGGTCGGCGGAGGGAACTTATAGCAATCAGCCCCAGCATTTT.

As DNA, the CDR3 is TGTGCCAGCAGTCCGACAGTGGAAAAACTGTTTTTT. Translating gives CASSPTVEKLFF. This rearrangement joins TRBV28 to TRBJ1-4; a possible D gene is TRBD1 (5 bases). Germline CDR1 MDHEN, CDR2 SYDVKM. Trimming stripped 5 bases from V and 8 bases from J, with 9 bases between. CDR3 size: 12 residues.

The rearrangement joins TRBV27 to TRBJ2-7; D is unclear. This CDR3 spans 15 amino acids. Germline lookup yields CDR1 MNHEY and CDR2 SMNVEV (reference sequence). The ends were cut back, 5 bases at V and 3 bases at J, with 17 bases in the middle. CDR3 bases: TGTGCCAGCAGTAGCAAGACACGAACCCACTACGAGCAGTACTTC. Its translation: CASSSKTRTHYEQYF.

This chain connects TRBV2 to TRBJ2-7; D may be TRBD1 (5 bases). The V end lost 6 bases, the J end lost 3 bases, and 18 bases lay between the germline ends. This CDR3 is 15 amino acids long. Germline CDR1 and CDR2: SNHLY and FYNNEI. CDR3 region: CASRTGIQAFYEQYF. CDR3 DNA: TGTGCCAGCAGGACTGGGATACAGGCTTTCTACGAGCAGTACTTC.

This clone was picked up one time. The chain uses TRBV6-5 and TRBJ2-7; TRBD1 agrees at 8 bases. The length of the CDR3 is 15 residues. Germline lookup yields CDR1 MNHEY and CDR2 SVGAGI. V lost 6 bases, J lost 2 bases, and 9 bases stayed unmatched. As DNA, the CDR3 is TGTGCCAGCAGAGCAGACAGGGGTATTACCTACGAGCAGTACTTC. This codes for CASRADRGITYEQYF.

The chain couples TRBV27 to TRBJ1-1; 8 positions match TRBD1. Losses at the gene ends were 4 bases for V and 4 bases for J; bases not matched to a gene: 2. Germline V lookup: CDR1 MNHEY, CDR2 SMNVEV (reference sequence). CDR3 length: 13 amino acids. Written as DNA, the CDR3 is TGTGCCAGCAGTTATACAGGGGGCACTGAAGCTTTCTTT. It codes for CASSYTGGTEAFF.

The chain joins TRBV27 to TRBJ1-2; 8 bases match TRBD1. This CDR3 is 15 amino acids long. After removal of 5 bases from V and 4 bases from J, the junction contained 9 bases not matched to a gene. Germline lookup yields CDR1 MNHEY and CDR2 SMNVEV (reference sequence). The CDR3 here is CASSLTYRGAYGYTF. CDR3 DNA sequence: TGTGCCAGCAGTCTTACCTACAGGGGGGCCTATGGCTACACCTTC.

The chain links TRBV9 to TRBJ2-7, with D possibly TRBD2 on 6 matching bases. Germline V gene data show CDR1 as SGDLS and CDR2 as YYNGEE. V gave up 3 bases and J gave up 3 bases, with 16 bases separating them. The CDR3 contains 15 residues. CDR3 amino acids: CASSARDSPHYEQYF. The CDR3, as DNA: TGTGCCAGCAGCGCAAGGGACTCCCCCCACTACGAGCAGTACTTC.

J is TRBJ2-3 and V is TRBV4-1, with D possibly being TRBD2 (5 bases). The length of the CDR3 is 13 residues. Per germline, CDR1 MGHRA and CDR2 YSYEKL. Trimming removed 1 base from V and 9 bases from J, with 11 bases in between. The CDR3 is CASSQGGLATQYF. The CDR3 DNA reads TGCGCCAGCAGCCAAGGGGGTCTAGCAACGCAGTATTTT.

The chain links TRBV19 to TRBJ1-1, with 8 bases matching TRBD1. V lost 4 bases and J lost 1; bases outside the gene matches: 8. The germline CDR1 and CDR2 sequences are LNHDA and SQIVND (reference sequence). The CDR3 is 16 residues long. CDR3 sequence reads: CASSKNPGQGNTEAFF. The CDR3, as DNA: TGTGCCAGTAGTAAGAACCCCGGACAGGGGAACACTGAAGCTTTCTTT. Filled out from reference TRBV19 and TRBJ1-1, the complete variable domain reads DGGITQSPKYLFRKEGQNVTLSCEQNLNHDAMYWYRQDPGQGLRLIYYSQIVNDFQKGDIAEGYSVSREKKESFPLTVTSAQKNPTAFYLCASSKNPGQGNTEAFFGQGTRLTVV.

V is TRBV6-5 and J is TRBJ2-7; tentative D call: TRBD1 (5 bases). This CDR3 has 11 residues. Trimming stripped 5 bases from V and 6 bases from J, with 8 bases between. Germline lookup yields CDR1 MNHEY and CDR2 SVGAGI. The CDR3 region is CASSIRGEQYF. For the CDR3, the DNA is TGTGCCAGCAGTATAAGGGGCGAGCAGTACTTC.

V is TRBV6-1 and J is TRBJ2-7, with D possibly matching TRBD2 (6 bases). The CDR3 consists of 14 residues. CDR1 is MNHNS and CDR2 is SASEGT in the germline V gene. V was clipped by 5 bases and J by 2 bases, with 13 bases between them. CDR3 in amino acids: CASSLGLKTYEQYF. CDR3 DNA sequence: TGTGCCAGCAGTCTCGGACTAAAGACCTACGAGCAGTACTTC.

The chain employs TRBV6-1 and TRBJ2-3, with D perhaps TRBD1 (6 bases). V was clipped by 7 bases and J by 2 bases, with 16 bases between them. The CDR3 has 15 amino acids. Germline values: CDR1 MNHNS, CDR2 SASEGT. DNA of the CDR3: TGTGCCAGCATTTCTCTACAGGGCCCCACAGATACGCAGTATTTT. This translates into CASISLQGPTDTQYF.

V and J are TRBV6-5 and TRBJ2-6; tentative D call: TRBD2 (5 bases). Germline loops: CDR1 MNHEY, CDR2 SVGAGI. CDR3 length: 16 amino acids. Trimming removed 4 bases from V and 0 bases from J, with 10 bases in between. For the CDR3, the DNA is TGTGCCAGCAGTTTGGGCGGGTTCTCTGGGGCCAACGTCCTGACTTTC. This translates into CASSLGGFSGANVLTF.

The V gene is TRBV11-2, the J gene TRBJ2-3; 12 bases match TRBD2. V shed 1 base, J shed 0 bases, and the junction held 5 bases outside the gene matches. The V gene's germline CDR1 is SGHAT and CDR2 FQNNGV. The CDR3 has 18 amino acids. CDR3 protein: CASSLGLAGGTSTDTQYF. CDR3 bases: TGTGCCAGCAGCTTAGGGCTAGCGGGGGGGACTAGCACAGATACGCAGTATTTT.